The 32 T cell receptor beta chains listed next were all sequenced from one sample in a study of regulatory T cells in long-lasting Graves disease. This sample's time point: newly diagnosed GD, antithyroid drugs for less than 3 months. Researchers made the TCR library from RNA that was extracted from PBMCs. Building of the TCR beta libraries involved iRepertoire HTBI primers and Arm-PCR of CDR3 regions. In TCRdb, the multiplex PCR reads were re-called with MiXCR into one record per CDR3 protein. The profile shows 550,000 to 650,000 distinct CDR3 sequences, 16% of them singletons. Another study also made use of these data, one on T cells in Graves' hyperthyroidism and ophthalmopathy.

The source material was peripheral blood mononuclear cells (PBMCs), sampled at new diagnosis, from a patient treated with antithyroid drugs. The receptors originated from a man between 18 and 35 years old with Graves disease.

To note about this clonotype: Its ends do not fully match the called genes, so a read error is possible. The rearrangement links TRBV7-2 to TRBJ2-2; 12 nucleotides line up with TRBD1. This CDR3 has 16 amino acids. The germline V gene has CDR1 SGHTA and CDR2 FQGNSA. Here the CDR3 reads CASSPGQGALTGEPFF. DNA of the CDR3: TGTGCCAGCAGCCCGGGACAGGGGGCGCTCACCGGGGAGCCGTTTTTT.

This clonotype was seen only a few times. The chain employs TRBV5-1 and TRBJ1-1; D perhaps matches TRBD1 (6 bases). The CDR3 has 15 amino acids. Between the trimmed V and J ends, which lost 0 bases and 5 bases, there was a span of 14 bases. Germline CDR1 reads SGHRS; CDR2 reads YFSETQ. The CDR3 is CASSLEWGQGTEAFF. CDR3 nucleotide sequence: TGCGCCAGCAGCTTGGAATGGGGGCAGGGGACTGAAGCTTTCTTT.

This clonotype was recorded a few times. The V and J genes are TRBV4-1 and TRBJ1-1, with D unresolved. The ends were cut back, 0 bases at V and 6 bases at J, with 11 bases in the middle. Per the germline V gene, CDR1 is MGHRA and CDR2 is YSYEKL. There are 14 residues in the CDR3. Here the CDR3 DNA reads TGCGCCAGCAGCCAAGATCTAAGGGATTCTGAAGCTTTCTTT. Protein: CASSQDLRDSEAFF.

V is TRBV5-1 and J is TRBJ2-1, with D possibly TRBD2 on 6 matching bases. Germline V gene sequence: CDR1 SGHRS, CDR2 YFSETQ. The CDR3 runs 16 residues. Deletions cut 5 bases from V and 6 bases from J, with 21 bases between. CDR3 in DNA: TGCGCCAGCAGTAGCGGAAGGGGTATGGGACTCAATGAGCAGTTCTTC. Encoded protein: CASSSGRGMGLNEQFF.

This clonotype showed up many times. This chain joins TRBV20-1 and TRBJ2-3, with D possibly TRBD1 on 5 matching bases. There are 14 residues in the CDR3. Trimming cost V 3 bases and J 0 bases, with 10 bases left between them. Germline V CDR1 and CDR2: DFQATT, SNEGSKA (reference sequence). The CDR3 nucleotides are TGCAGTGCTAGCAGACAGTATAGCACAGATACGCAGTATTTT. Amino acid sequence: CSASRQYSTDTQYF.

The chain joins TRBV20-1 to TRBJ2-1; 7 bases map to TRBD2. The CDR3 contains 13 residues. Germline CDR1 and CDR2: DFQATT and SNEGSKA (reference sequence). Losses at the gene ends were 3 bases for V and 9 bases for J; bases not matched to a gene: 8. The CDR3 bases are TGCAGTGCTAGGCGAGCGGGGTTACGTGAGCAGTTCTTC. This sequence encodes CSARRAGLREQFF.

This clonotype was observed at least ten times. V is TRBV11-2 and J is TRBJ2-1; TRBD1 matches 9 bases. V lost 5 bases, J lost 4 bases, and 6 bases stayed unmatched. Per germline, CDR1 SGHAT and CDR2 FQNNGV. The CDR3 sequence is 15 residues long. In DNA, the CDR3 is TGTGCCAGCAGCCCGACAGGGGGAGCTTACAATGAGCAGTTCTTC. It encodes CASSPTGGAYNEQFF.

This clonotype has more than one count but fewer than ten. This chain connects TRBV3-1 to TRBJ2-1; perhaps D is TRBD1 or TRBD2 (6 bases each). Germline V lookup: CDR1 LGHDT, CDR2 YNNKEL (reference sequence). This CDR3 spans 15 amino acids. Trimming left V 0 bases short and J 8 bases short, with 14 bases between. In DNA, the CDR3 is TGTGCCAGCAGCCAAGAAGGTCGGGGGCTTGATGAGCAGTTCTTC. Encoded protein: CASSQEGRGLDEQFF.

This clonotype was seen repeatedly, ten times or more. The V gene is TRBV20-1, the J gene TRBJ1-1; tentative D call: TRBD1 (6 bases). The V end was cut by 3 bases, the J end by 5 bases, with 22 bases between. This CDR3 has 16 residues. Germline CDR1 and CDR2: DFQATT and SNEGSKA (reference sequence). The CDR3 spells CSASGQGPSLVTEAFF. Written as DNA, the CDR3 is TGCAGTGCTAGTGGGCAGGGGCCTTCTCTGGTGACTGAAGCTTTCTTT.

This chain joins TRBV25-1 and TRBJ2-7; the match to TRBD2 covers 8 bases. V gave up 4 bases and J gave up 6 bases; unmatched junction bases: 5. The CDR3 consists of 13 residues. Germline V gives CDR1 MGHDK, CDR2 SYGVNS. CDR3 amino acids: CASSGRGGCEQYF. The DNA of the CDR3 is TGTGCCAGCAGTGGGCGCGGGGGGTGCGAGCAGTACTTC.

This clonotype was seen at least ten times. The chain couples TRBV20-1 to TRBJ2-7, with D perhaps matching TRBD1 or TRBD2 (5 bases each). This CDR3 is 12 amino acids long. V lost 6 bases and J 12 bases, leaving 21 bases between the germline ends. Germline V lookup: CDR1 DFQATT, CDR2 SNEGSKA (reference sequence). CDR3 nucleotides: TGCAGTGCCAGACGGGGCGGCGACGCCTCGTACTTC. Amino acids: CSARRGGDASYF.

This clonotype occurred many times. The rearrangement links TRBV7-9 to TRBJ2-1, with 11 bases lining up with TRBD1. Trimming took 4 bases from V and 5 from J; bases not matched to a gene: 7. This CDR3 has 16 amino acids. Germline CDR1 SEHNR, CDR2 FQNEAQ (reference sequence). The CDR3 DNA follows: TGTGCCAGCAGCTCTATCCCGGGACAGGGGGACAATGAGCAGTTCTTC. This translates into CASSSIPGQGDNEQFF.

This clonotype was picked up a small number of times. This chain joins TRBV5-4 and TRBJ2-7; D might be TRBD1 or TRBD2, each matching 5 bases. V shed 4 bases and J shed 6 bases, with 11 bases lying between them. Germline V gene lookup returns CDR1 SGHNT and CDR2 YYREEE (reference sequence). The CDR3 is 12 residues long. DNA for the CDR3: TGTGCCAGCAGCGGCCCGGGGCGCGAGCAGTACTTC. Translating gives CASSGPGREQYF.

This clonotype was observed at least ten times. Here the CDR3 DNA reads TGTGCCAGCACCCCATCTGGCGGGAGGGCCGGCGAGACCCAGTACTTC. Translating it yields CASTPSGGRAGETQYF. The chain links TRBV11-1 to TRBJ2-5; 9 bases align to TRBD2. The CDR3 contains 16 residues. Germline lookup yields CDR1 SGHAT and CDR2 FQDESV (reference sequence). J was trimmed by 5 bases and V by 7 bases; bases with no gene match: 14. The whole variable domain, remainder taken from reference TRBV11-1 and TRBJ2-5, is EAEVAQSPRYKITEKSQAVAFWCDPISGHATLYWYRQILGQGPELLVQFQDESVVDDSQLPKDRFSAERLKGVDSTLKIQPAELGDSAMYLCASTPSGGRAGETQYFGPGTRLLVL.

This clonotype appeared many times. This chain uses TRBV28 with TRBJ1-5, with D maybe TRBD1 (6 bases). The CDR3 consists of 15 residues. V lost 3 bases and J lost 7, with 16 bases in between. Per the germline V gene, CDR1 is MDHEN and CDR2 is SYDVKM. The DNA for the CDR3 is TGTGCCAGCAGTTTCCCGACCATAGGGGGACAGCCCCAGCATTTT. This gives the protein CASSFPTIGGQPQHF.

This clonotype was recorded many times. CDR3 residues: CASSQTNTEAFF. The CDR3 nucleotides read TGTGCCAGCAGCCAAACAAACACTGAAGCTTTCTTT. The V and J genes are TRBV3-1 and TRBJ1-1; D gene uncertain. In germline, CDR1 is LGHDT, CDR2 YNNKEL (reference sequence). This CDR3 is 12 amino acids long. V shed 2 bases and J shed 2 bases, with 3 bases lying between them.

The V call is TRBV30, the J call TRBJ2-1; tentatively, D is TRBD2 (5 bases). Germline V lookup: CDR1 GTSNPN, CDR2 SVGIG (reference sequence). This CDR3 contains 15 residues. Trimming took off 3 bases at V and 0 bases at J, with 12 bases between the two ends. The CDR3 DNA reads TGTGCCTGGAGCCTTAGAGGGAGCTCCTACAATGAGCAGTTCTTC. Encoded protein: CAWSLRGSSYNEQFF.

Comment on this clonotype: The CDR3 does not close with the conserved phenylalanine or tryptophan, likely indicating a read error. The J gene is TRBJ2-1, the V gene TRBV7-2; tentative D call: TRBD2 (5 bases). This CDR3 contains 15 residues. Germline assignment: CDR1 SGHTA and CDR2 FQGNSA. The V and J ends lost 5 bases and 0 bases respectively, with 11 bases between them. CDR3 region: CASSQSGSSYNEQFS. Here the CDR3 DNA reads TGTGCCAGCAGCCAGAGCGGTAGCTCCTACAATGAGCAGTTCTCC.

This clonotype has a handful of counts. The rearrangement uses TRBV20-1 and TRBJ2-7; a possible D gene is TRBD1 (6 bases). In germline, CDR1 is DFQATT, CDR2 SNEGSKA (reference sequence). The CDR3 has 14 residues. Between the trimmed V and J ends, which lost 3 bases and 3 bases, there was a span of 15 bases. CDR3 residues: CSARAQGMHYEQYF. CDR3 coding DNA: TGCAGTGCTAGGGCCCAGGGGATGCACTACGAGCAGTACTTC.

This chain uses TRBV6-2 or TRBV6-3 with TRBJ2-1, with unresolved D. CDR3 length equals 14 residues. Trimming took 6 bases from V and 4 from J, leaving 13 bases between them. Per the germline V gene, CDR1 is MNHEY and CDR2 is SVGEGT. The CDR3 protein is CASRPFTLYNEQFF. In DNA form, the CDR3 reads TGTGCCAGCAGACCTTTTACACTTTACAATGAGCAGTTCTTC.

The sample holds one count of this clonotype. The J gene is TRBJ1-1, the V gene TRBV14; 8 bases align to TRBD1. In germline, CDR1 is SGHDN, CDR2 FVKESK. The ends lost 6 bases at V and 5 bases at J; junction bases unmatched: 5. The CDR3 loop spans 13 amino acids. The CDR3 bases are TGTGCCAGCAGGGCAGGGGGCCGGACTGAAGCTTTCTTT. This gives the protein CASRAGGRTEAFF.

This clonotype was counted at least ten times. V usage is TRBV7-9 and J usage is TRBJ1-1, with 7 bases that match TRBD1. The CDR3 totals 15 residues. Losses at the gene ends were 6 bases for V and 4 bases for J; bases not matched to a gene: 11. Germline CDR1 SEHNR, CDR2 FQNEAQ (reference sequence). CDR3 protein: CASSERTGGGTEAFF. For the CDR3, the DNA is TGTGCCAGCAGTGAGCGGACAGGAGGCGGCACTGAAGCTTTCTTT.

This clonotype was seen only a few times. This chain links TRBV9 with TRBJ2-5, with TRBD2 identical over 10 bases. The CDR3 consists of 15 residues. V lost 3 bases to trimming and J lost 4 bases; unmatched junction nucleotides: 6. The germline gives CDR1 SGDLS, CDR2 YYNGEE. CDR3: CASSGGSGRRETQYF. CDR3 coding DNA: TGTGCCAGCAGCGGTGGTAGCGGGAGGCGAGAGACCCAGTACTTC.

This clonotype was counted ten times or more. The rearrangement links TRBV28 to TRBJ1-2, with unresolved D. V dropped 10 bases and J dropped 5 bases, with 17 bases sitting between them. CDR1 MDHEN and CDR2 SYDVKM come from the germline V gene. The length of the CDR3 is 13 residues. The CDR3 nucleotides read TGTGCCACCCCGCGACGGGGAGGGTATGGCTACACCTTC. It is translated as CATPRRGGYGYTF.

The genes are TRBV11-2 and TRBJ1-2; D unresolved. V was cut by 4 bases and J by 4 bases, with 13 bases left in between. This CDR3 comprises 14 residues. Germline V lookup: CDR1 SGHAT, CDR2 FQNNGV. The CDR3: CASSSPLGSYGYTF. CDR3 sequence (DNA): TGTGCCAGCAGCTCCCCCTTGGGTAGCTATGGCTACACCTTC.

This clonotype was observed a few times. This rearrangement joins TRBV29-1 to TRBJ2-1; D possibly matches TRBD1 or TRBD2 (6 bases each). Germline values: CDR1 SQVTM, CDR2 ANQGSEA. V lost 2 bases to trimming and J lost 8 bases, with 19 bases between them. The CDR3 runs to 15 residues. CDR3 residues: CSVERRGRRRDEQFF. The CDR3 bases are TGCAGCGTTGAACGACGGGGGCGACGTCGCGATGAGCAGTTCTTC.

This clonotype occurred many times. The J gene is TRBJ1-1, the V gene TRBV18; D remains unclear. The CDR3 has 15 residues. V lost 0 bases and J lost 1, with 9 bases in between. The germline V gene encodes CDR1 KGHSH and CDR2 LQKENI. The CDR3 reads CASSPPGRTNTEAFF. The CDR3 coding sequence is TGTGCCAGCTCACCACCCGGACGTACGAACACTGAAGCTTTCTTT.

CDR3 in amino acids: CASSSMGLNTGELFF. The DNA for the CDR3 is TGTGCCAGCAGTTCAATGGGCTTAAACACCGGGGAGCTGTTTTTT. J is TRBJ2-2 and V is TRBV12-3 or TRBV12-4; D is undetermined. V lost 4 bases and J lost 2, with 11 bases in between. This CDR3 has 15 residues.

This clonotype was counted ten times or more. This chain joins TRBV20-1 and TRBJ2-1, with TRBD2 matching over 8 bases. V was clipped by 3 bases and J by 4 bases; unmatched bases: 5. Germline CDR1 DFQATT, CDR2 SNEGSKA (reference sequence). The CDR3 totals 14 residues. In DNA form, the CDR3 reads TGCAGTGCTAGGACTAGCGAGACATACAATGAGCAGTTCTTC. Protein product: CSARTSETYNEQFF.

Ten or more counts support this clonotype. The rearrangement uses TRBV7-9 and TRBJ2-1, with 14 bases aligning to TRBD2. With V trimmed by 5 bases and J by 10 bases, 4 bases remained unmatched. The CDR3 length is 14 residues. Germline values: CDR1 SEHNR, CDR2 FQNEAQ (reference sequence). CDR3 bases: TGTGCCAGCAGCACCGGGACTAGCGGGGGCGAGCAGTTCTTC. Its translation is CASSTGTSGGEQFF.

This clonotype occurred many times. The V gene is TRBV28, the J gene TRBJ1-1; no reliable D call. Trimming took 1 base from V and 5 from J, leaving 8 bases between them. The CDR3 is 13 residues long. Germline loops: CDR1 MDHEN, CDR2 SYDVKM. The CDR3 loop is CASSLSLETEAFF. The CDR3 DNA is TGTGCCAGCAGTTTATCCTTGGAGACTGAAGCTTTCTTT.

The chain uses TRBV3-1 and TRBJ2-3, with 7 bases aligning to TRBD1. V shed 8 bases, J shed 3 bases, and the junction held 11 bases outside the gene matches. This CDR3 spans 15 amino acids. Looked up from germline, CDR1 is LGHDT and CDR2 is YNNKEL (reference sequence). CDR3 sequence (DNA): TGTGCCAGCTCAGGGCGAAACAGGGGAACAGATACGCAGTATTTT. Residues: CASSGRNRGTDTQYF.